This TCR beta chain was found in a study of T cells in women clearing cervical HPV infection. Overall study findings and caveats: Richness differences could reflect unmeasured T-cell content per sample. A classifier using richness and V gene abundances reached an AUC of 0.83.

TCRdb's copy holds only in-frame clones and misses some; the assay was immunoSEQ multiplex PCR. Here the sample table reports 40,000 to 45,000 clones. Germline lookup yields CDR1 DFQATT and CDR2 SNEGSKA (reference sequence). This CDR3 contains 16 residues. V shed 0 bases and J 5 bases; nucleotides not matched to a gene: 8. About this clone itself: Its antigen is undetermined. The read ends 3 residues shy of where the CDR3 ends; the end is completed using the germline J gene.

The sequencing input was blood buffy coat. This rearrangement joins TRBV20-1 to TRBJ2-2, with 8 bases fitting TRBD2. This TCR was recovered from a woman aged 18-70 years with a cervical HPV16 infection that either progressed to CIN3+ or cleared (not recorded which). The CDR3 bases that were read are TGCAGTGCTAGAGAAGTCAGGACTAGCTTAACCGGGGAG. It encodes CSAREVRTSLTGE. The CDR3 in its entirety is CSAREVRTSLTGELFF.